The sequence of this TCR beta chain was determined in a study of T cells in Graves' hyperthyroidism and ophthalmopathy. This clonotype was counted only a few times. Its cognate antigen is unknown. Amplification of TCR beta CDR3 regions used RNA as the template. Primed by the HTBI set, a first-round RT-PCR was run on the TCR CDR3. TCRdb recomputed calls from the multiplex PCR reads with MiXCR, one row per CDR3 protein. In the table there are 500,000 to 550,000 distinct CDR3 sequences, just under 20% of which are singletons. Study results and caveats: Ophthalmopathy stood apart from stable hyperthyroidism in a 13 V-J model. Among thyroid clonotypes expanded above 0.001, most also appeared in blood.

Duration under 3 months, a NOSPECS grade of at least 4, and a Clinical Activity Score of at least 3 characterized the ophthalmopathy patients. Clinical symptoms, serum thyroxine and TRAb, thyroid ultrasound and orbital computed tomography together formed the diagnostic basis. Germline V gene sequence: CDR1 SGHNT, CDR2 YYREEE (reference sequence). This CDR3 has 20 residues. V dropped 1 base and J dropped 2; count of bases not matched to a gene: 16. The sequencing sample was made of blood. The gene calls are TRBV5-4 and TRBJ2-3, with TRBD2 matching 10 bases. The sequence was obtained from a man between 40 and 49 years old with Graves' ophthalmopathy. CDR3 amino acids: CASSLKSVAGGPSSTDTQYF. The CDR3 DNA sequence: TGTGCCAGCAGCTTGAAGTCGGTAGCGGGAGGACCTTCCTCCACAGATACGCAGTATTTT.